This T cell receptor (beta chain) derives from a study of shared clonotypes between healthy human individuals. About the research overall: Three CD4 naive, three CD4 memory, two CD8 naive and one CD8 memory plate were used per donor.

Sequencing used immunoSEQ multiplex PCR; TCRdb keeps in-frame clones, though not all of them. This sample has a few million clones, with more than 90% found just once. Germline V gene data show CDR1 as SGHTA and CDR2 as FQGNSA. Trimming took 1 base from V and 4 from J, leaving 13 bases between them. There are 15 residues in the CDR3. V and J are TRBV7-2 and TRBJ1-2; TRBD1 might be the D (6 bases). Input material: naive CD4+ T cells sorted from blood. Described subset: CD45RA+ positively selected. The source is a man aged 18 to 35 in good health. The CDR3 region has the DNA TGTGCCAGCAGCTTAGAGGGGGGGGTCCCCTATGGCTACACCTTC. Protein: CASSLEGGVPYGYTF.